Listed below are T cell receptor beta chains from one sample, sequenced in a study of blood T cell repertoires in COVID-19. TCRdb's table, derived via immunoSEQ multiplex PCR, lists solely in-frame clones and lacks some. The sample holds approximately 50,000 clones, around 92% seen once. The sample consisted of peripheral blood. The receptors here all came from a middle-aged man with active COVID-19. Each CDR3 is given with its conserved first and last residue. A D gene is named only where the DNA matches it firmly. Size values are once, few and many counts, or a class for expanded clones, and some rows have none.

D	V	size	J	CDR3	DNA
.	TRBV7-2	once	TRBJ1-1	CASSDFPGLLNTEAFF	TGTGCCAGCAGCGATTTTCCGGGTCTTTTGAACACTGAAGCTTTCTTT
.	TRBV3-1/TRBV3-2	.	TRBJ2-1	CASSQPGANNEQFF	TGTGCCAGCAGCCAACCAGGGGCCAACAATGAGCAGTTCTTC
.	TRBV7-2	.	TRBJ2-3	CASSPTGGSGTQYF	TGTGCCAGCAGCCCCACCGGCGGATCTGGTACGCAGTATTTT
TRBD2	TRBV5-5	.	TRBJ2-7	CASSSTSGIYEQYF	TGTGCCAGCAGCTCGACTAGCGGGATCTACGAGCAGTACTTC
TRBD1	TRBV19	.	TRBJ1-5	CASRITGGFQPQHF	TGTGCCAGTAGGATTACAGGGGGCTTTCAGCCCCAGCATTTT
TRBD1	TRBV6-2/TRBV6-3	.	TRBJ1-4	CASSYSARTGVTNEKLFF	TGTGCCAGCAGTTACTCGGCTCGAACAGGGGTAACTAATGAAAAACTGTTTTTT
.	TRBV24-1	.	TRBJ1-1	CATSGGRGNTEAFF	TGTGCCACCAGTGGAGGCAGGGGGAACACTGAAGCTTTCTTT
.	TRBV7-2	.	TRBJ2-7	CASKGEGVAYEQYF	TGTGCCAGCAAGGGGGAAGGGGTTGCCTACGAGCAGTACTTC
.	TRBV6-5	.	TRBJ1-4	CASSRTANNEKLFF	TGTGCCAGCAGTCGGACAGCTAATAATGAAAAACTGTTTTTT
TRBD1	TRBV30	.	TRBJ1-1	CAWSTGGGTEAFF	TGTGCCTGGTCGACAGGGGGGGGGACTGAAGCTTTCTTT
TRBD2	TRBV28	.	TRBJ2-1	CASSLGDSGGVQFF	TGTGCCAGCTCCCTTGGGGATAGCGGGGGGGTTCAGTTCTTC
.	TRBV10-3	.	TRBJ2-2	CATLDRFANTGELFF	TGTGCCACACTAGACAGGTTCGCGAACACCGGGGAGCTGTTTTTT
.	TRBV7-9	.	TRBJ2-2	CASSLSGTGELFF	TGTGCCAGCAGCTTATCTGGCACCGGGGAGTTGTTTTTT
TRBD2	TRBV6-5	.	TRBJ2-5	CASSFSSGGSQETQYF	TGTGCCAGCAGTTTTTCTAGCGGGGGGTCTCAAGAGACCCAGTACTTC
TRBD2	TRBV11-2	.	TRBJ2-3	CASSSLYSGRPFTDTQYF	TGTGCCAGCAGCTCCCTATATAGCGGGAGGCCGTTCACAGATACGCAGTATTTT
.	TRBV12-5	.	TRBJ2-1	CASGLPAGSEQFF	TGTGCTAGTGGTTTGCCCGCCGGGTCTGAGCAGTTCTTC
TRBD1	TRBV3-1/TRBV3-2	.	TRBJ2-7	CASSQTSGGQRNAGQYF	TGTGCCAGCAGCCAAACTAGTGGGGGACAGCGAAACGCGGGGCAGTACTTC
TRBD1	TRBV4-1	.	TRBJ2-3	CASSQGIRDRDTQYF	TGCGCCAGCAGCCAGGGTATCCGGGACAGAGATACGCAGTATTTT
.	TRBV2	.	TRBJ2-3	CARSTGSTDTQYF	TGTGCCAGGTCGACAGGAAGCACAGATACGCAGTATTTT
TRBD1	TRBV19	once	TRBJ1-5	CASKGQGRGTDNQPQHF	TGTGCCAGTAAGGGACAGGGGAGGGGTACGGACAATCAGCCCCAGCATTTT
.	TRBV29-1	once	TRBJ2-7	CSVVIAVEQYF	TGCAGCGTTGTAATAGCTGTCGAGCAGTACTTC
TRBD1	TRBV6-5	.	TRBJ2-3	CASSLNPGQGVDTQYF	TGTGCCAGCAGTTTGAACCCGGGACAGGGGGTAGATACGCAGTATTTT
TRBD2	TRBV28	.	TRBJ2-7	CASSIGGLGPYEQYF	TGTGCCAGCAGCATTGGGGGACTAGGACCCTACGAGCAGTACTTC
.	TRBV7-9	.	TRBJ1-3	CAMVGGGDSGNTIYF	TGTGCCATGGTCGGTGGCGGCGACTCTGGAAACACCATATATTTT
TRBD1	TRBV11-2	.	TRBJ2-7	CASSRDRPVSYEQYF	TGTGCCAGCAGCCGGGACAGACCAGTCTCCTACGAGCAGTACTTC
TRBD1	TRBV10-1	.	TRBJ1-1	CASRKGQGGTEAFF	TGCGCCAGCAGAAAGGGACAGGGAGGCACTGAAGCTTTCTTT
.	TRBV19	.	TRBJ1-6	CASSIDPLNSLPHF	TGTGCCAGTAGTATAGATCCGTTGAACAGCCTACCCCACTTT
TRBD1	TRBV7-9	.	TRBJ2-7	CASSRAGTGFREQYF	TGTGCCAGCAGCCGCGCCGGGACAGGCTTTAGGGAGCAGTACTTC
TRBD1	TRBV6-2/TRBV6-3	.	TRBJ1-2	CASSATPGQGLGYGYTF	TGTGCCAGCAGTGCGACTCCGGGACAGGGTTTGGGCTATGGCTACACCTTC
.	TRBV30	.	TRBJ1-1	CAWSPDRNTEAFF	TGTGCCTGGAGCCCCGACAGGAACACTGAAGCTTTCTTT
.	TRBV19	.	TRBJ2-1	CASSIMAGSNEQFF	TGTGCCAGTAGTATAATGGCAGGCTCCAATGAGCAGTTCTTC
TRBD2	TRBV5-1	few	TRBJ2-3	CASSLSGGRDTQYF	TGCGCCAGCAGCCTCAGCGGGGGTCGAGATACGCAGTATTTT
.	TRBV25-1	.	TRBJ2-7	CASSVASTYEQYF	TGTGCCAGCAGTGTTGCCAGTACCTACGAGCAGTACTTC
.	TRBV5-4	.	TRBJ2-3	CASSLGALGTDTQYF	TGTGCCAGCAGCTTGGGCGCTCTGGGCACAGATACGCAGTATTTT
.	TRBV9	.	TRBJ2-1	CASSPSYNEQFF	TGTGCCAGCAGCCCGTCCTACAATGAGCAGTTCTTC
.	TRBV6-2/TRBV6-3	.	TRBJ2-7	CASSWIQVLQGEQYF	TGTGCCAGCAGTTGGATCCAGGTTTTACAGGGCGAGCAGTACTTC
TRBD2	TRBV7-2	few	TRBJ2-2	CASSLSVRGGRTGELFF	TGTGCCAGCAGCTTATCGGTCCGGGGGGGCCGCACCGGGGAGCTGTTTTTT
.	TRBV9	.	TRBJ2-7	CASSGTESGPPYEQYF	TGTGCCAGCAGCGGAACGGAAAGCGGGCCCCCCTACGAGCAGTACTTC
.	TRBV3-1/TRBV3-2	.	TRBJ2-5	CASSHRLDYQETQYF	TGTGCCAGCAGCCACCGCCTCGACTATCAAGAGACCCAGTACTTC
TRBD2	TRBV7-2	.	TRBJ2-2	CASSYGTSGRRLGGELFF	TGTGCCAGCAGCTATGGGACTAGCGGGCGTAGGTTGGGCGGGGAGCTGTTTTTT
TRBD1	TRBV29-1	.	TRBJ1-2	CSVESVPGQINYGYTF	TGCAGCGTTGAAAGCGTTCCGGGACAGATCAACTATGGCTACACCTTC
.	TRBV4-2	few	TRBJ1-2	CASSQEVNSVRYTF	TGTGCCAGCAGCCAAGAGGTGAATAGTGTCCGCTACACCTTC
TRBD1	TRBV4-2	.	TRBJ1-4	CASSPDRDPEKLFF	TGTGCCAGCAGCCCTGACAGGGACCCTGAAAAACTGTTTTTT
TRBD2	TRBV7-2	.	TRBJ2-7	CASSLESSGGFYEQYF	TGTGCCAGCAGCTTAGAGTCTAGCGGGGGATTTTACGAGCAGTACTTC
TRBD1	TRBV14	.	TRBJ2-1	CASSLDRVPYNEQFF	TGTGCCAGCAGCCTTGACAGGGTCCCCTACAATGAGCAGTTCTTC
.	TRBV24-1	.	TRBJ2-2	CATSDKNTGELFF	TGTGCCACCAGTGACAAGAACACCGGGGAGCTGTTTTTT
.	TRBV3-1/TRBV3-2	.	TRBJ2-7	CASSPRSGLYEQYF	TGTGCCAGCAGCCCAAGATCGGGACTCTACGAGCAGTACTTC
TRBD1	TRBV5-1	.	TRBJ1-5	CASSPMTGDQPQHF	TGCGCCAGCAGCCCAATGACAGGGGACCAGCCCCAGCATTTT
.	TRBV5-1	.	TRBJ2-1	CASSFRGSSYNEQFF	TGCGCCAGCAGCTTCAGGGGTAGCTCCTACAATGAGCAGTTCTTC
TRBD2	TRBV19	.	TRBJ2-4	CASSARLAGAAKNIQYF	TGTGCCAGTAGTGCGAGACTAGCGGGGGCAGCCAAAAACATTCAGTACTTC
TRBD1	TRBV27	.	TRBJ1-2	CASSWGGGTGEVANYGYTF	TGTGCCAGCAGTTGGGGGGGAGGGACAGGGGAGGTTGCAAACTATGGCTACACCTTC
TRBD2	TRBV11-3	once	TRBJ2-2	CASSLTGLAGRGSGELFF	TGTGCCAGCAGCTTAACGGGACTAGCGGGGAGGGGATCCGGGGAGCTGTTTTTT
TRBD2	TRBV3-1/TRBV3-2	.	TRBJ2-3	CASSRGLAGTDTQYF	TGTGCCAGCAGCCGGGGGCTAGCGGGGACAGATACGCAGTATTTT